This TCR beta chain was retrieved from a study of T cells after yellow fever vaccination. A single record per CDR3 protein comes from TCRdb applying MiXCR to the 5' RACE reads. The repertoire consists of hundreds of thousands of distinct CDR3 sequences, with 13% occurring once and the leading ten covering over 13%. The CDR3 totals 12 residues. Trimming cost V 10 bases and J 3 bases; bases outside gene matches: 6. Per germline, CDR1 SNHLY and CDR2 FYNNEI. The source was PBMCs, collected on the day of the yellow fever booster vaccination. V and J are TRBV2 and TRBJ2-7, with TRBD1 matching 7 bases. This sequence originates from a man younger than 40 who received the YFV17D yellow fever vaccine. CDR3 DNA sequence: TGTGCCACGAAGGGGGCGATCTACGAGCAGTACTTC. Its translation: CATKGAIYEQYF.